This paragraph covers one TCR beta chain sequence. This sample was taken from a study of cytomegalovirus exposure and HLA in healthy donors. The PCR was carried out with 60 Vbeta primers and 13 Jbeta primers. Some clones are missing from TCRdb's copy, which holds only in-frame ones; the method was immunoSEQ multiplex PCR. This sample has more than 85,000 clones, with about three quarters found just once. With 6 bases clipped from V and 8 bases from J, the junction kept 12 bases outside the gene matches. In germline, CDR1 is SNHLY, CDR2 FYNNEI. The CDR3 runs to 15 residues. The rearrangement uses TRBV2 and TRBJ1-5; TRBD1 matches 8 bases. This TCR was sampled from a young man in good health and CMV-seropositive. Sequencing was done on a sample of PBMCs. The CDR3 is CASRGQGILGEPQHF. The CDR3 region has the DNA TGTGCCAGCAGAGGACAGGGAATCCTTGGGGAGCCCCAGCATTTT.